These T cell receptor beta chains were read from a single sample in a study of OX40 agonist ivuxolimab in advanced cancers. Profiling relied on immunoSEQ multiplex PCR, and the TCRdb table lists in-frame clones only, not all of them. The sample lists about 41,000 clones; around 87% were seen once. The sample consisted of CD4+ or CD8+ T cells sorted from blood, taken in a trial of the OX40 agonist ivuxolimab. The origin of the receptors is an adult with an advanced solid tumor such as melanoma, head and neck, liver or kidney cancer. The conserved cysteine and the conserved F or W are not part of the CDR3 here.

v_gene | CDR3aa
TRBV19 | ASSIEGARGQPQH
TRBV7-8 | ASSLGVARANYGYT
TRBV6-6 | ASNSGVGEQY
TRBV7-7 | ASCEGPLNNEQF
TRBV11-3 | ASSPVRGTDTQY
TRBV19 | ASRPLNSGRNIQY
TRBV27 | ASSTRSHRGSYT
TRBV5-1 | ASSFAQGAVGHEQY
TRBV2 | ASSSNPGGGKTQY
TRBV11-2 | ASSLAGVMQPQH
TRBV15 | ATSRDHRGSNQPQH
TRBV30 | AWSWTGRGSNTEAF
TRBV6-4 | ASSATGQGLGANYGYT
TRBV5-1 | ASSFSPAGEETQY
TRBV10-3 | AISDGGRIPYEQY
TRBV27 | ASSLQANYGYT
TRBV15 | ATSRDQGYGYT
TRBV5-1 | ASSLGDRGIAGAAYEQY
TRBV30 | AWRKVNEQF
TRBV28 | ASSQTVTTAT
TRBV2 | ASSSRQGALNEKLF
TRBV19 | ASSMGEAVIYEQY
TRBV5-8 | ASAPGWFLYGYT
TRBV21-1 | ASSKGGLAGRRYEQY
TRBV5-1 | ASSSQSSSYEQY
TRBV14 | ASSQGGRNNEQF
TRBV7-6 | ARGNGNTGELF
TRBV14 | ASSQVRADYGYA
TRBV7-7 | ASSLSSGSYEQF
TRBV5-6 | ASSLDGKSSPLH
TRBV18 | ASSPRQTGDYGYT
TRBV12-5 | ASGLGAHGNQPQH
TRBV5-4 | ASSLVRGSGANVLT
TRBV18 | ASSSRDPSKEKLF
TRBV30 | AWSRQGNTEAF
TRBV5-4 | ASSLRGGELF
TRBV25-1 | ASVKQGTSEAF
TRBV5-1 | ASSLVGGGTEAF
TRBV6-5 | ASSGRAGGNNEQF
TRBV6-1 | ASSFQTRGETQY
TRBV7-2 | ASKAGYFSPLH
TRBV18 | ASSPRDRAEKLF
TRBV20-1 | SARKGAEAF
TRBV10-3 | AISESDTNYGYT
TRBV19 | ASSVGGGEKLF